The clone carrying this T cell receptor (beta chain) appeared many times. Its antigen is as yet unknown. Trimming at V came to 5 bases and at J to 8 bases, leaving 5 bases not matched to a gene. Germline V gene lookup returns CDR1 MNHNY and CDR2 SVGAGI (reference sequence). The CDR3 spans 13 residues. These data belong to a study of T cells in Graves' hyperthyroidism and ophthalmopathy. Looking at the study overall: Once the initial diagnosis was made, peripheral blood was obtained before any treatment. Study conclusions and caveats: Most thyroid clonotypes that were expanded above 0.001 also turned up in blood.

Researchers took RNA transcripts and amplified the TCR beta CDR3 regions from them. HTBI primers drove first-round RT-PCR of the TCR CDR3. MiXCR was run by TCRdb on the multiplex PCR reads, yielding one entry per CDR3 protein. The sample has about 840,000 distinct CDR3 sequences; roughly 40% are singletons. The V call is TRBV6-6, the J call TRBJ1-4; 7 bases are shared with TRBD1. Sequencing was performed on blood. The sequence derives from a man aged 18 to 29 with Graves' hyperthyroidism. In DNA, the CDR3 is TGTGCCAGCAGTCTCGGGACAGCGGAAAAACTGTTTTTT. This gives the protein CASSLGTAEKLFF.